This TCR beta chain was sequenced during a study of shared clonotypes between healthy human individuals. This CDR3 is built from 12 residues. From germline, CDR1 is SNHLY and CDR2 FYNNEI. Trimming pared 6 bases from V and 6 bases from J, leaving 11 bases between. Some clones are missing from TCRdb's copy, which holds only in-frame ones; the method was immunoSEQ multiplex PCR. The profile shows more than 400,000 clones, about 78% of them singletons. Sequenced: PBMCs. This TCR derives from a woman aged 40 to 50 in good health. Some clones in this sample may be carry-over from other donors' samples. The V call is TRBV2, the J call TRBJ1-2; perhaps TRBD1 as D (6 bases). The CDR3 DNA follows: TGTGCCAGCAGAGTTACAGGGCATGGCTACACCTTC. Its translation is CASRVTGHGYTF.